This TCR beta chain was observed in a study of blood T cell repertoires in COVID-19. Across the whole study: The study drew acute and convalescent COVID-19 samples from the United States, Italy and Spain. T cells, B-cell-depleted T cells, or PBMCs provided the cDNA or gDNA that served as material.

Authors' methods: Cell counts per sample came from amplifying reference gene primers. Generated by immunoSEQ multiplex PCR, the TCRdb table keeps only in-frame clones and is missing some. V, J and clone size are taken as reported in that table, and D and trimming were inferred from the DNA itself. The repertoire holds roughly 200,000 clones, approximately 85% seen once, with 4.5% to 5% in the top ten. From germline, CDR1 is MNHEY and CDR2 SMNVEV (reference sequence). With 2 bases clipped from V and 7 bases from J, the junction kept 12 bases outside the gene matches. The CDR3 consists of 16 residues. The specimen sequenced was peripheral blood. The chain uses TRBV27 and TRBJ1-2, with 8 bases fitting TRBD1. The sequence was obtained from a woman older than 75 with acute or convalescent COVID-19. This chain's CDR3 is CASSLNWAGGAGGYTF. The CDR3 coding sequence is TGTGCCAGCAGTTTAAATTGGGCAGGGGGCGCAGGTGGCTACACCTTC.